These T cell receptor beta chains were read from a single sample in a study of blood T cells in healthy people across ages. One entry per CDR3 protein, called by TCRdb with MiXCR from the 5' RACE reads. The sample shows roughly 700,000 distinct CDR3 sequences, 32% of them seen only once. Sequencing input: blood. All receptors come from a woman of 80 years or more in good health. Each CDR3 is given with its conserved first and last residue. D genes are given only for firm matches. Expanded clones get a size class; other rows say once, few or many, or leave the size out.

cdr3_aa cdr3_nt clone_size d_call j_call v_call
CSVEDRQGEYGYTF TGCAGCGTTGAAGATAGGCAGGGGGAATACGGCTACACCTTC once TRBD1 TRBJ1-2 TRBV29-1
CASSGGQGRTEAFF TGTGCCAGCAGCGGTGGACAGGGTCGAACTGAAGCTTTCTTT . TRBD1 TRBJ1-1 TRBV9
CASSEPRGDKNIQYF TGTGCCAGCAGTGAACCCAGGGGTGACAAAAACATTCAGTACTTC many . TRBJ2-4 TRBV25-1
CASSQKGAIYNSPLHF TGCGCCAGCAGTCAAAAGGGGGCCATCTATAATTCACCCCTCCACTTT few TRBD1 TRBJ1-6 TRBV23-1
CASSRGYGGDNEQFF TGTGCCAGCAGCCGGGGGTATGGTGGGGACAATGAGCAGTTCTTC many . TRBJ2-1 TRBV11-3
CASSLAGDGSYEQYF TGTGCCAGCAGCTTAGCAGGGGACGGATCCTACGAGCAGTACTTC . . TRBJ2-7 TRBV7-9
CASSQRHLNYEQYF TGTGCCAGCAGCCAAAGACACCTTAATTACGAGCAGTACTTC many . TRBJ2-7 TRBV7-2
CASRWTSNGELFF TGTGCCAGCAGATGGACTAGCAACGGGGAGCTGTTTTTT . TRBD2 TRBJ2-2 TRBV6-6
CASRQRSGYTF TGTGCCAGCAGACAAAGGAGTGGCTACACCTTC few . TRBJ1-2 TRBV28
CSARSGTVLNEQFF TGCAGTGCTAGGTCCGGGACCGTCCTCAATGAGCAGTTCTTC . . TRBJ2-1 TRBV20-1
CASSVGGRATNEKLFF TGTGCCAGCAGCGTAGGGGGGAGAGCAACTAATGAAAAACTGTTTTTT many . TRBJ1-4 TRBV9
CASSRGQGPETQYF TGTGCCAGCAGCCGGGGACAGGGGCCGGAGACCCAGTACTTC . TRBD1 TRBJ2-5 TRBV7-2
CSASLLAGKETQYF TGCAGTGCTAGCCTACTAGCGGGGAAAGAGACCCAGTACTTC many TRBD2 TRBJ2-5 TRBV20-1
CASSFSSGTGAGGEQFF TGTGCCAGCAGCTTTTCTTCCGGGACAGGGGCTGGTGGTGAGCAGTTCTTC many TRBD1 TRBJ2-1 TRBV7-9
CASSVSVGRTGNEQFF TGTGCCAGCAGCGTATCCGTGGGACGTACGGGGAATGAGCAGTTCTTC many . TRBJ2-1 TRBV9
CASSLRGELFF TGCGCCAGCAGCTTGCGCGGGGAGCTGTTTTTT . . TRBJ2-2 TRBV5-1
CASSLGLATGELFF TGCGCCAGCAGCCTGGGGCTGGCGACCGGGGAGCTGTTTTTT . . TRBJ2-2 TRBV4-3
CASSPRPTDGGYTDTQYF TGTGCCAGCAGCCCCCGCCCAACTGACGGGGGGTACACAGATACGCAGTATTTT few TRBD2 TRBJ2-3 TRBV7-2